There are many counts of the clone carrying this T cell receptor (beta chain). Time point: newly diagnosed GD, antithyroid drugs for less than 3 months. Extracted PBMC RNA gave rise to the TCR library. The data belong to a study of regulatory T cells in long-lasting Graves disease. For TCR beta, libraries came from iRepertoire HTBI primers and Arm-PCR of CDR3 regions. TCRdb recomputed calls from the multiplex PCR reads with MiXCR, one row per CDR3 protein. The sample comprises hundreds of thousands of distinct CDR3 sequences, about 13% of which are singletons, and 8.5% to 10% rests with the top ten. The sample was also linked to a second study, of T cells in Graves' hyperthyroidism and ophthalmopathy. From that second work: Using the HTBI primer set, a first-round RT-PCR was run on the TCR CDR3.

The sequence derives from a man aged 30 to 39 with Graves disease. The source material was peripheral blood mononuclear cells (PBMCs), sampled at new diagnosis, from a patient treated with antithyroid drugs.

Written as DNA, the CDR3 is TGTGCCAGCAGTTCACAGGGGGGGAGGAGTGAAGCTTTCTTT. This encodes CASSSQGGRSEAFF. The chain has TRBV27 and TRBJ1-1; 8 bases fit TRBD1. Germline values: CDR1 MNHEY, CDR2 SMNVEV (reference sequence). The CDR3 loop spans 14 amino acids. The V and J ends lost 4 bases and 7 bases, in that order; junction bases with no gene match: 8.